The present T cell receptor (beta chain) was sequenced within a study of blood T cell repertoires in COVID-19. Sequencing used immunoSEQ multiplex PCR; TCRdb keeps in-frame clones, though not all of them. Among about 85,000 clones listed, nearly 90% were seen once. Deletions cut 1 base from V and 6 bases from J, with 12 bases between. This CDR3 is built from 15 residues. CDR1 is KGHSH and CDR2 is LQKENI in the germline V gene. Material: peripheral blood. The genes are TRBV18 and TRBJ2-2; no clear D. This sequence originates from a woman of 80 years or more with active or convalescent COVID-19. The CDR3 DNA sequence: TGTGCCAGCTCACCACTTAGACTGGGTTCCGGGGAGCTGTTTTTT. This codes for CASSPLRLGSGELFF.